A single sample is the source of the 10 T cell receptor beta chains below, sequenced in a study of T-cell reconstitution after alpha-beta-depleted transplantation in children. Molecular barcoding with unique molecular identifiers was used for the TCRbeta library. TCRdb ran MiXCR on the PCR reads and lists one entry per CDR3 protein. The sample shows over 200,000 distinct CDR3 sequences, about 15% of them seen only once. Source: PBMCs, mostly from graft donor cells, taken 360 days after TCRalphabeta/CD19-depleted stem cell transplant. All receptors come from a male patient aged 2-15 years who had a stem cell transplant for acute lymphoblastic leukemia, so the T cells may come from the graft donor.

This clonotype was observed a handful of times. CDR3 sequence reads: CASSPGQGAGQPQHF. CDR3 nucleotide sequence: TGCGCCAGCAGCCCAGGACAGGGGGCAGGGCAGCCCCAGCATTTT. The chain is built from TRBV4-3 and TRBJ1-5; 11 nucleotides line up with TRBD1. Germline CDR1 LGHNA, CDR2 YSLEER. CDR3 size: 15 residues. V dropped 4 bases and J dropped 7; count of bases not matched to a gene: 6.

This clonotype was counted a few times. This chain uses TRBV7-8 with TRBJ1-4; tentative D call: TRBD1 (5 bases). The germline V gene encodes CDR1 SGHVS and CDR2 FQNEAQ. V lost 1 base and J lost 5, with 5 bases in between. The CDR3 sequence is 13 residues long. Here the CDR3 DNA reads TGTGCCAGCAGCTTAGGGGGGAATGAAAAACTGTTTTTT. Residues: CASSLGGNEKLFF. The variable domain in full, completed from reference TRBV7-8 and TRBJ1-4, reads GAGVSQSPRYKVAKRGQDVALRCDPISGHVSLFWYQQALGQGPEFLTYFQNEAQLDKSGLPSDRFFAERPEGSVSTLKIQRTQQEDSAVYLCASSLGGNEKLFFGSGTQLSVL.

This clonotype was found many times. The genes are TRBV12-3 or TRBV12-4 and TRBJ1-5; D is unclear. The CDR3 spans 12 residues. Trimming took 2 bases from V and 8 from J, leaving 7 bases between them. CDR3 DNA: TGTGCCAGCAGTTTAAGTGTTGAGCCCCAGCATTTT. Protein sequence: CASSLSVEPQHF.

Here the CDR3 DNA reads TGCGCCAGCAGCCAAGACCAGGTCAATCAGCCCCAGCATTTT. Amino acids: CASSQDQVNQPQHF. This chain joins TRBV4-3 and TRBJ1-5; D gene ambiguous. The CDR3 runs to 14 residues. Trimming took 0 bases from V and 3 from J, leaving 6 bases between them. The germline gives CDR1 LGHNA, CDR2 YSLEER.

This clonotype appeared a few times. CDR3 nucleotide sequence: TGCAGTGCCTACATGGAGGAGACCCAGTACTTC. Its protein product is CSAYMEETQYF. The rearrangement uses TRBV20-1 and TRBJ2-5, with D hard to call. Trimming stripped 6 bases from V and 5 bases from J, with 10 bases between. CDR3 length equals 11 residues. The germline CDR1 and CDR2 sequences are DFQATT and SNEGSKA (reference sequence).

In its sample, this clonotype was seen a few times. The chain has TRBV4-3 and TRBJ2-7; 10 bases are shared with TRBD1. The ends lost 5 bases at V and 8 bases at J; junction bases unmatched: 6. In germline, CDR1 is LGHNA, CDR2 YSLEER. The CDR3 is 13 amino acids. CDR3 sequence reads: CASSSGTGEKQYF. CDR3 sequence (DNA): TGCGCCAGCAGCTCAGGGACAGGGGAAAAGCAGTACTTC.

This clonotype was recorded at least ten times. The chain uses TRBV6-5 and TRBJ1-1; the match to TRBD1 covers 8 bases. Germline CDR1 reads MNHEY; CDR2 reads SVGAGI. This CDR3 region has 15 residues. V shed 0 bases, J shed 3 bases, and the junction held 3 bases outside the gene matches. The CDR3 sequence: CASSYSMTGDTEAFF. CDR3 bases: TGTGCCAGCAGTTACTCGATGACAGGGGACACTGAAGCTTTCTTT.

This chain uses TRBV24-1 with TRBJ2-1; TRBD1 matches at 8 bases. The CDR3 has 17 residues. With 2 bases clipped from V and 9 bases from J, the junction kept 14 bases outside the gene matches. The germline CDR1 and CDR2 sequences are KGHDR and SFDVKD. DNA of the CDR3: TGTGCCACCAGTGATTGGGGGACAGGATCTTCCAGGGGTGAGCAGTTCTTC. It specifies CATSDWGTGSSRGEQFF.

This clonotype was seen many times. V gene TRBV15 combines with J gene TRBJ1-1; D unresolved. Germline assignment: CDR1 LNHNV and CDR2 YYDKDF (reference sequence). This CDR3 is built from 11 residues. Trimming took 3 bases from V and 9 from J, leaving 8 bases between them. In DNA form, the CDR3 reads TGTGCCACCAGCAGGGAAGGTCAAGCTTTCTTT. Translation: CATSREGQAFF.

This clonotype was seen a handful of times. This chain joins TRBV5-1 and TRBJ1-5, with D hard to call. Per germline, CDR1 SGHRS and CDR2 YFSETQ. V dropped 8 bases and J dropped 2 bases, with 11 bases sitting between them. The CDR3 loop spans 13 amino acids. In DNA form, the CDR3 reads TGCGCCAGTAAAACGGACGGCAATCAGCCCCAGCATTTT. It encodes CASKTDGNQPQHF.